This TCR beta chain was sequenced for a study of a mutant IDH1 vaccine in newly diagnosed glioma. In the study overall: The treated group averaged about 44 years old and was roughly 60% male, approximately 38% female. The earlier regimen, radiotherapy, temozolomide, or both, was most often both.

Specified time point: baseline, week 1 (first vaccination visit). The treatment is: pre-vaccination baseline after standard-of-care therapy. Astrocytomas found in donors were new, WHO grade 3 or 4, IDH1-mutant and ATRX-lost. Looked up from germline, CDR1 is MNHNY and CDR2 is SVGAGI (reference sequence). The germline V and J ends were trimmed by 8 bases and 6 bases, with 14 bases remaining between them. CDR3 length equals 13 residues. The method was immunoSEQ multiplex PCR; TCRdb's version includes in-frame clones alone and lacks a portion of them. The sample gives about 34,000 clones, about 80% of which show up once; roughly 8.9% is in the top ten.

The chain has TRBV6-6 and TRBJ2-1; perhaps TRBD1 as D (5 bases). The receptor was derived from a man aged 50 or older with glioma. Some clones in this sample may be carry-over from other donors' samples. Sequenced here: peripheral blood mononuclear cells (PBMCs), sampled from a glioma patient treated with radiotherapy, temozolomide or both. The CDR3 nucleotides are TGTGCCAGCGAAGGGGTATTTGGCAATGAGCAGTTCTTC. Translated, it gives CASEGVFGNEQFF.